The 10 T cell receptor beta chains below all came from one sample that was sequenced in a study of CD8+CD57+ T cells in acquired aplastic anemia (dated 2018 in TCRdb). The reads were generated on an Illumina HiSeq 2000. TCR beta VDJ combination and CDR3 sequence profiling used genomic DNA as the template. TCRdb handled the public reads itself, with Q25 trimming in fastp and clone calling in MiXCR, and kept productive beta chains. Rows are combined by CDR3 protein, so each entry shows the most common genes and DNA. The sample contains roughly 180,000 distinct CDR3 sequences, roughly three fifths of them found a single time. The biggest ten clones account for under 55% of the sample. Flow cytometry had shown CD8+CD57+ cell expansion in the patients selected for sequencing. Specimen: sorted CD4+, CD8+, or CD8+CD57+ T cells (not recorded which) from PBMCs. The source is a human donor with aplastic anemia.

On this clonotype itself: A read error is possible here, since a much larger clone lies one base away. The V and J genes are TRBV7-6 and TRBJ2-3; no clear D gene. In germline, CDR1 is SGHVS, CDR2 FNYEAQ. The length of the CDR3 is 15 residues. The ends were cut back, 6 bases at V and 2 bases at J, with 15 bases in the middle. Written as DNA, the CDR3 is TGTGCCAGCAGTTTGTGGCACTCCTACACAGATACGCAGTATTTT. This codes for CASSLWHSYTDTQYF.

In this sample, this clonotype turned up a few times. The chain carries TRBV19 and TRBJ1-1, with D uncertain. Trimming stripped 1 base from V and 1 base from J, with 7 bases between. Germline values: CDR1 LNHDA, CDR2 SQIVND (reference sequence). This CDR3 is 14 amino acids long. The CDR3: CASSIGTTNTEAFF. The CDR3 DNA follows: TGTGCCAGTAGTATAGGAACAACGAACACTGAAGCTTTCTTT.

V is TRBV6-5 and J is TRBJ2-1; no reliable D call. Germline V gene lookup returns CDR1 MNHEY and CDR2 SVGAGI. With 6 bases removed from V and 3 bases from J, the gap between germline ends came to 9 bases. The length of the CDR3 is 13 residues. The CDR3 is CASSPARYNEQFF. The CDR3 DNA follows: TGTGCCAGCAGCCCGGCCCGCTACAATGAGCAGTTCTTC.

This rearrangement joins TRBV6-1 to TRBJ2-7; D unclear. Germline CDR1 MNHNS, CDR2 SASEGT. Trimming shortened V by 1 base and J by 6 bases, and 7 bases separated the two germline ends. The CDR3 is 12 amino acids. Here the CDR3 DNA reads TGTGCCAGCAGTGAAGTCCCCACCGAGCAGTACTTC. It specifies CASSEVPTEQYF.

V is TRBV9 and J is TRBJ1-1; no definite D call. This CDR3 spans 15 amino acids. V lost 0 bases and J lost 7, with 16 bases in between. Germline CDR1 and CDR2: SGDLS and YYNGEE. As DNA, the CDR3 is TGTGCCAGCAGCGTAGCTTCGACCTTTCCAATTGAAGCTTTCTTT. The encoded protein is CASSVASTFPIEAFF.

V gene TRBV7-2 combines with J gene TRBJ2-1; D uncertain. Looked up from germline, CDR1 is SGHTA and CDR2 is FQGNSA. The V and J ends lost 6 bases and 7 bases respectively, with 19 bases between them. There are 15 residues in the CDR3. DNA of the CDR3: TGTGCCAGCAGACCTACCCCCGGAATGGGAAATGAGCAGTTCTTC. It specifies CASRPTPGMGNEQFF.

V and J are TRBV6-1 and TRBJ2-1; D is unresolved. The V gene's germline CDR1 is MNHNS and CDR2 SASEGT. Trimming shortened V by 4 bases and J by 7 bases, and 5 bases separated the two germline ends. CDR3 size: 11 residues. The CDR3 nucleotides are TGTGCCAGCAGTGCCCGGAATGAGCAGTTCTTC. Amino acid sequence: CASSARNEQFF.

V usage is TRBV7-9 and J usage is TRBJ2-7, with a weak D call TRBD2 (5 bases). V lost 5 bases and J lost 5, with 19 bases in between. The CDR3 spans 15 residues. Per the germline V gene, CDR1 is SEHNR and CDR2 is FQNEAQ (reference sequence). CDR3 DNA: TGTGCCAGCAGCCTGTTATCTAGAGGGTTTAACGAGCAGTACTTC. This translates into CASSLLSRGFNEQYF. The whole variable domain, remainder taken from reference TRBV7-9 and TRBJ2-7, is DTGVSQNPRHKITKRGQNVTFRCDPISEHNRLYWYRQTLGQGPEFLTYFQNEAQLEKSRLLSDRFSAERPKGSFSTLEIQRTEQGDSAMYLCASSLLSRGFNEQYFGPGTRLTVT.

This chain connects TRBV5-6 to TRBJ2-7; weak D call: TRBD1 (6 bases). From germline, CDR1 is SGHDT and CDR2 YYEEEE. The CDR3 length is 15 residues. The germline V and J ends were trimmed by 3 bases and 3 bases, with 16 bases remaining between them. The CDR3 loop is CASSSDPGAGYEQYF. In DNA form, the CDR3 reads TGTGCCAGCAGCTCCGACCCAGGGGCGGGCTACGAGCAGTACTTC.

This rearrangement joins TRBV2 to TRBJ2-7, with no clear D. CDR3 length equals 13 residues. Germline CDR1 and CDR2: SNHLY and FYNNEI. The V end was cut by 6 bases, the J end by 5 bases, with 14 bases between. CDR3 residues: CASSLLGWHEQYF. Written as DNA, the CDR3 is TGTGCCAGCAGCCTTCTAGGTTGGCACGAGCAGTACTTC. Drawing the rest from reference TRBV2 and TRBJ2-7, the complete variable domain is EPEVTQTPSHQVTQMGQEVILRCVPISNHLYFYWYRQILGQKVEFLVSFYNNEISEKSEIFDDQFSVERPDGSNFTLKIRSTKLEDSAMYFCASSLLGWHEQYFGPGTRLTVT.